A selection of T cell receptor beta chains follows, all from one sample in a study of T cells and Merkel cell carcinoma outcomes. The table came from immunoSEQ multiplex PCR; TCRdb's copy has only in-frame clones and leaves some out. The data hold more than 9,500 clones, with roughly 96% observed a single time. The sample comprised tumor tissue from Merkel cell carcinoma. The receptors derive from a human donor with Merkel cell carcinoma. CDR3s include the opening cysteine and the closing phenylalanine or tryptophan.

>TRBV5-1|TRBJ2-2
CASSWNTRANTGELFF
>TRBV5-4|TRBJ2-5
CASSLGVSQQETQYF
>TRBV21-1|TRBJ2-1
CASSTNGLQYNEQFF
>TRBV6-1|TRBJ1-1
CASSEATGITEAFF
>TRBV18|TRBJ2-5
CASSPDRGLETQYF
>TRBV11-2|TRBJ2-3
CASSLVSGTTDTQYF
>TRBV5-1|TRBJ2-3
CASSTSGSRTDTQYF
>TRBV4-1|TRBJ2-3
CASSQDLRGSDTQYF
>TRBV28|TRBJ1-5
CASSRIPGGNQPQHF
>TRBV4-1|TRBJ1-1
CASSQVSGFRTEAFF
>TRBV19|TRBJ1-2
CASSTAPTGYTF
>TRBV9|TRBJ1-2
CASSGTGGEGYGYTF
>TRBV18|TRBJ1-1
CASSPLGRPNTEAFF
>TRBV7-8|TRBJ2-7
CASSSSLLSLEQYF
>TRBV30|TRBJ1-1
CAWSDFWVRDTEAFF
>TRBV18|TRBJ2-2
CASSPRFERGTGELFF
>TRBV6-1|TRBJ1-5
CASSEGRPPQHF
>TRBV6-5|TRBJ1-2
CASSSQGGPWGYTF
>TRBV5-1|TRBJ2-5
CASSLTGLRETQYF
>TRBV7-4|TRBJ2-5
CASSFWTEETQYF
>TRBV9|TRBJ2-3
CASSGYSTDTQYF
>TRBV11-3|TRBJ2-1
CASSRNNEQFF
>TRBV5-5|TRBJ2-2
CASSQLGTGELFF
>TRBV18|TRBJ2-1
CASSPRTGGFNEQFF
>TRBV18|TRBJ2-3
CASSPPATDTQYF
>TRBV9|TRBJ1-2
CASSSRPGHYGYTF
>TRBV27|TRBJ1-5
CASSLSFGTGGQPQHF
>TRBV6-1|TRBJ2-2
CASSEGVRIETGELFF
>TRBV18|TRBJ1-1
CASSPRTGGVTEAFF
>TRBV9|TRBJ2-2
CASSVGWGGTGELFF
>TRBV7-9|TRBJ2-3
CASSLLAGGGEDTQYF
>TRBV9|TRBJ2-2
CASSVTKATGELFF
>TRBV28|TRBJ1-2
CASSPTGGYGYTF
>TRBV5-1|TRBJ2-7
CASSARSQASYEQYF
>TRBV30|TRBJ2-7
CAWGAGGSYEQYF
>TRBV5-1|TRBJ1-1
CASTLQGVNTEAFF
>TRBV30|TRBJ2-1
CAWTDYNEQFF
>TRBV7-3|TRBJ2-1
CASSSGLPEGDEQFF
>TRBV18|TRBJ2-3
CASSPRTVDTQYF
>TRBV10-3|TRBJ2-7
CAISRNFGEQYF
>TRBV2|TRBJ2-1
CASSLAGNSYNEQFF
>TRBV30|TRBJ2-1
CAWCHRTTPYNEQFF
>TRBV11-2|TRBJ2-2
CASSSQSTGELFF
>TRBV18|NA
CASSPRLRGDRGYEQYF
>TRBV2|TRBJ2-6
CASSPDRAGANVLTF
>TRBV28|TRBJ2-6
CASMRLLEGANVLTF
>TRBV29-1|TRBJ2-1
CSVGPAAGLDNEQFF
>TRBV5-4|TRBJ2-5
CASSLAAGDKETQYF
>TRBV7-7|TRBJ2-2
CASSATGAGELFF
>TRBV12-5|TRBJ1-2
CASGIGTGPRYGYTF
>TRBV18|TRBJ1-1
CASSPPGGHNTEAFF
>TRBV5-1|TRBJ1-1
CASRPGGMNTEAFF
>TRBV5-1|TRBJ2-3
CASSPTMGRGTDTQYF
>TRBV4-1|TRBJ2-3
CASSQGLLLRAPSTDTQYF
>TRBV6-1|TRBJ1-4
CASRTVIREKLFF
>TRBV5-1|TRBJ2-7
CASSLAEAGSYEQYF
>TRBV30|TRBJ1-1
CAWSVGGPEVGAFF
>TRBV29-1|TRBJ2-5
CSVVEGSGETQYF